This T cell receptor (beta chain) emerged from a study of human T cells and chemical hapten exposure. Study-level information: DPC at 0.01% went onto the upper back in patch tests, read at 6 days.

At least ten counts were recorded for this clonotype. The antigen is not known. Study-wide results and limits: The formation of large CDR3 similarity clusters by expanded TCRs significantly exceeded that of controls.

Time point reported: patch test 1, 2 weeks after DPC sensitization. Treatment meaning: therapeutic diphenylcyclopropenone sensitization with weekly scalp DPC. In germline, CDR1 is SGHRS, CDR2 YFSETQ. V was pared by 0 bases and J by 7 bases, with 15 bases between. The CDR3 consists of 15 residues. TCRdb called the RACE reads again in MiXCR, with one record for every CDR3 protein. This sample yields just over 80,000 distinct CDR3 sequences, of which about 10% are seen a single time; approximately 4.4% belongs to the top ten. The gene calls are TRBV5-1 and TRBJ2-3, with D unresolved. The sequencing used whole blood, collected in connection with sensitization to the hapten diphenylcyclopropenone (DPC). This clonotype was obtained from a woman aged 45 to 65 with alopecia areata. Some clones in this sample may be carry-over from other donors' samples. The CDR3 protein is CASSLAPSGVNTQYF. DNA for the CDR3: TGCGCCAGCAGCTTGGCCCCTAGTGGGGTAAATACGCAGTATTTT.